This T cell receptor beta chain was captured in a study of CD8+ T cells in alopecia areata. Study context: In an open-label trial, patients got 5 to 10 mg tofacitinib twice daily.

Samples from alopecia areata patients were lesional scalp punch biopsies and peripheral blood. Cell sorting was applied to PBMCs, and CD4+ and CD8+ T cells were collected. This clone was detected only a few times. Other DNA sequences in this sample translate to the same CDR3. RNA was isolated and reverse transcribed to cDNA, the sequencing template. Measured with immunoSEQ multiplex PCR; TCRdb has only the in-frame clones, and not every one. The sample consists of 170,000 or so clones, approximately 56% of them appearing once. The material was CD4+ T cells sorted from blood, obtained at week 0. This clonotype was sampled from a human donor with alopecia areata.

The CDR3 region is CSVGTGNQPQHF. The CDR3 coding sequence is TGCAGCGTTGGTACTGGAAATCAGCCCCAGCATTTT. The J gene is TRBJ1-5, the V gene TRBV29-1; D gene ambiguous. Germline V gene sequence: CDR1 SQVTM, CDR2 ANQGSEA. V lost 4 bases to trimming and J lost 4 bases, with 8 bases between them. The CDR3 runs 12 residues.